The clone carrying this T cell receptor (beta chain) was detected many times. Using RNA transcripts, the TCR beta CDR3 regions were amplified. Second-round multiplex PCR came after a first-round RT-PCR that employed HTBI primers. Each CDR3 protein is one row after TCRdb ran MiXCR on the multiplex PCR reads. Of roughly 380,000 distinct CDR3 sequences in the sample, about 16% were seen once. The sample is drawn from a study of Graves' ophthalmopathy and Graves' hyperthyroidism. From germline, CDR1 is DFQATT and CDR2 SNEGSKA (reference sequence). The CDR3 loop spans 18 amino acids. Trimming cost V 6 bases and J 2 bases; bases outside gene matches: 12.

The chain couples TRBV20-1 to TRBJ2-4, with 14 bases that match TRBD2. What was sequenced was peripheral blood. This clonotype was obtained from a woman younger than 35 with stable Graves' hyperthyroidism. The chain's CDR3 is CSAYPGLAGARTKNIQYF. The CDR3 DNA reads TGCAGTGCATACCCGGGACTAGCGGGGGCCCGAACCAAAAACATTCAGTACTTC.